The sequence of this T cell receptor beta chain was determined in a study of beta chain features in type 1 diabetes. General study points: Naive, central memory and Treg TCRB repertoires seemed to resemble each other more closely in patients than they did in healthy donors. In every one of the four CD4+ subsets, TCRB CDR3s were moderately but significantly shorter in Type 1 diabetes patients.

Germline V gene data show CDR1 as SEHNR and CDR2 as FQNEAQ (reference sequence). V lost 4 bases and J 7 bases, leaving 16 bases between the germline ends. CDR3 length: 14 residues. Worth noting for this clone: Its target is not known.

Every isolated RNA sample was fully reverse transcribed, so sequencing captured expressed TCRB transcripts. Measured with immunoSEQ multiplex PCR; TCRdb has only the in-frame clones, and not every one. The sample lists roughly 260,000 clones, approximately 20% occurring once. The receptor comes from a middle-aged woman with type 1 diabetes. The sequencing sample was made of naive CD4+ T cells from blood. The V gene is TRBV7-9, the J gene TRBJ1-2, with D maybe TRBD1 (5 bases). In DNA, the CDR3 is TGTGCCAGCAGCTATTCAGGGCAAAGTTCTGGCTACACCTTC. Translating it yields CASSYSGQSSGYTF.